Listed here are 18 T cell receptor beta chains from one sample, sequenced in a study of T cell responses to AZD1222 COVID-19 vaccine. Sequenced by immunoSEQ multiplex PCR; TCRdb stores in-frame clones only, minus some. Of about 85,000 clones listed, roughly 90% are singletons. The sample was peripheral blood, taken on day 0 of AZD1222 vaccination. These receptors were obtained from an adult in good health.

This clone was counted only a few times. This chain links TRBV18 with TRBJ1-1; D remains unclear. The CDR3 is 13 amino acids. CDR1 KGHSH and CDR2 LQKENI come from the germline V gene. The V gene lost 1 base and the J gene lost 8 bases, with 11 bases spanning the gap. The CDR3 spells CASSPQGDGEAFF. The CDR3 DNA reads TGTGCCAGCTCACCACAGGGTGATGGGGAAGCTTTCTTT.

This clone was detected a few times. The chain uses TRBV27 and TRBJ2-1, with D perhaps TRBD1 (5 bases). CDR1 is MNHEY and CDR2 is SMNVEV in the germline V gene (reference sequence). This CDR3 spans 15 amino acids. V dropped 2 bases and J dropped 4 bases, with 12 bases sitting between them. The CDR3 DNA reads TGTGCCAGCAGTTTAAGTACAGGATTTTACAATGAGCAGTTCTTC. Protein: CASSLSTGFYNEQFF.

The J gene is TRBJ1-2, the V gene TRBV11-2, with D maybe TRBD1 (5 bases). V was trimmed by 5 bases and J by 4 bases, leaving 14 bases between them. The CDR3 covers 14 residues. Germline loops: CDR1 SGHAT, CDR2 FQNNGV. The CDR3 sequence is CASSLEVGTYGYTF. The CDR3 region has the DNA TGTGCCAGCAGCCTGGAAGTTGGGACCTATGGCTACACCTTC. The variable domain in full, completed from reference TRBV11-2 and TRBJ1-2, reads EAGVAQSPRYKIIEKRQSVAFWCNPISGHATLYWYQQILGQGPKLLIQFQNNGVVDDSQLPKDRFSAERLKGVDSTLKIQPAKLEDSAVYLCASSLEVGTYGYTFGSGTRLTVV.

On this clone itself: The sample has other DNA sequences that encode this CDR3 too. The chain combines TRBV28 with TRBJ1-5; tentatively, D is TRBD1 (5 bases). The germline CDR1 and CDR2 sequences are MDHEN and SYDVKM. V was clipped by 1 base and J by 2 bases, with 9 bases between them. The CDR3 runs 15 residues. The CDR3 loop is CASSLSGQGNQPQHF. DNA for the CDR3: TGTGCCAGCAGTTTATCGGGGCAGGGCAATCAGCCCCAGCATTTT.

V is TRBV6-2 or TRBV6-3 and J is TRBJ2-1; 8 bases map to TRBD2. The CDR3 loop spans 14 amino acids. CDR1 MNHEY and CDR2 SVGEGT come from the germline V gene. V was clipped by 7 bases and J by 4 bases; unmatched bases: 6. The CDR3 reads CASIPSGSYNEQFF. The CDR3 DNA sequence: TGTGCCAGCATCCCTAGCGGGTCTTACAATGAGCAGTTCTTC.

The chain links TRBV6-6 to TRBJ2-2; TRBD1 matches at 9 bases. Germline assignment: CDR1 MNHNY and CDR2 SVGAGI (reference sequence). The trim removed 5 bases at V and 4 bases at J, leaving 8 bases unmatched. This CDR3 is built from 16 residues. The CDR3 region has the DNA TGTGCCAGCAGTCCTCCGGGACAGGGCCTCACCGGGGAGCTGTTTTTT. It codes for CASSPPGQGLTGELFF.

The chain has TRBV7-9 and TRBJ1-2; no firm D call. Trimming shortened V by 3 bases and J by 1 base, and 3 bases separated the two germline ends. The CDR3 is 12 amino acids. The germline gives CDR1 SEHNR, CDR2 FQNEAQ (reference sequence). The CDR3 bases are TGTGCCAGCAGCTTGCTTAACTATGGCTACACCTTC. Its translation is CASSLLNYGYTF.

This clone has only a few counts. This chain connects TRBV3-1 (or the pseudogene TRBV3-2) to TRBJ2-2; TRBD1 matches at 8 bases. V lost 8 bases and J lost 4; bases outside the gene matches: 3. The CDR3 extends over 13 amino acids. CDR1 LGHDT and CDR2 YNNKEL come from the germline V gene (reference sequence). This chain's CDR3 is CASGQGFTGELFF. For the CDR3, the DNA is TGTGCCAGCGGACAGGGTTTCACCGGGGAGCTGTTTTTT.

V is TRBV27 and J is TRBJ2-1; D possibly corresponds to TRBD1 (6 bases). Germline V lookup: CDR1 MNHEY, CDR2 SMNVEV (reference sequence). The CDR3 sequence is 15 residues long. Trimming shortened V by 4 bases and J by 9 bases, and 19 bases separated the two germline ends. In DNA, the CDR3 is TGTGCCAGCAGTTCCCGCCCCTCAGGGGTAAGTGAGCAGTTCTTC. This encodes CASSSRPSGVSEQFF.

J is TRBJ2-7 and V is TRBV11-2; TRBD2 agrees at 10 bases. Germline V gene lookup returns CDR1 SGHAT and CDR2 FQNNGV. This CDR3 has 13 amino acids. V shed 6 bases and J 5 bases; nucleotides not matched to a gene: 4. CDR3 region: CASRVGTSDEQYF. In DNA form, the CDR3 reads TGTGCCAGCAGGGTGGGGACTAGCGACGAGCAGTACTTC.

The chain uses TRBV6-4 and TRBJ1-1, with unresolved D. The germline V gene has CDR1 MRHNA and CDR2 SNTAGT. There are 9 residues in the CDR3. The V gene lost 2 bases and the J gene lost 10 bases, with 2 bases spanning the gap. The CDR3 DNA follows: TGTGCCAGCAGTGACCCAGCTTTCTTT. It yields the protein CASSDPAFF.

This chain connects TRBV13 to TRBJ2-5; 13 bases align to TRBD2. Germline V lookup: CDR1 PRHDT, CDR2 FYEKMQ (reference sequence). The CDR3 contains 16 residues. J gave up 1 base and V 5 bases, and 4 bases lay outside the gene matches. CDR3 DNA: TGTGCCAGCAGCAGCAGACTAGCGGGGGGCCAAGAGACCCAGTACTTC. It encodes CASSSRLAGGQETQYF.

This sequence joins TRBV27 and TRBJ2-2, with a tentative D call TRBD1 (6 bases). In germline, CDR1 is MNHEY, CDR2 SMNVEV (reference sequence). This CDR3 spans 16 amino acids. V dropped 2 bases and J dropped 6 bases, with 16 bases sitting between them. The CDR3 sequence is CASSLTLGAGAGELFF. The CDR3 bases are TGTGCCAGCAGTTTAACCCTGGGGGCTGGAGCCGGGGAGCTGTTTTTT.

The gene calls are TRBV9 and TRBJ2-7, with a weak D call TRBD2 (7 bases). V was clipped by 0 bases and J by 1 base, with 17 bases between them. CDR3 length: 17 amino acids. The germline gives CDR1 SGDLS, CDR2 YYNGEE. The DNA of the CDR3 is TGTGCCAGCAGCGTAGCGGGCGCGGGGGCAGCGTCCTACGAGCAGTACTTC. Protein: CASSVAGAGAASYEQYF. The entire variable domain, with the rest obtained from reference TRBV9 and TRBJ2-7, is as follows: DSGVTQTPKHLITATGQRVTLRCSPRSGDLSVYWYQQSLDQGLQFLIQYYNGEERAKGNILERFSAQQFPDLHSELNLSSLELGDSALYFCASSVAGAGAASYEQYFGPGTRLTVT.

This chain links TRBV12-3 or TRBV12-4 with TRBJ2-7, with a possible D match to TRBD1 (6 bases). The CDR3 length is 13 residues. Trimming left V 3 bases short and J 9 bases short, with 15 bases between. Written as DNA, the CDR3 is TGTGCCAGCAGTTTCGGCAGGGGAGAGGGGCAGTACTTC. Translated: CASSFGRGEGQYF.

The chain uses TRBV6-5 and TRBJ2-3; 8 bases agree with TRBD1. J lost 9 bases, V lost 2 bases, and 7 bases had no gene match. The germline gives CDR1 MNHEY, CDR2 SVGAGI. The CDR3 contains 14 residues. The CDR3 region is CASSYPGRGQTQYF. DNA for the CDR3: TGTGCCAGCAGTTACCCAGGCAGGGGGCAAACGCAGTATTTT.

The chain links TRBV10-3 to TRBJ1-2; 9 bases fit TRBD1. J gave up 7 bases and V 0 bases, and 6 bases lay outside the gene matches. This CDR3 spans 15 amino acids. Germline V gene lookup returns CDR1 ENHRY and CDR2 SYGVKD. The CDR3: CAISESRQGGGGYTF. CDR3 coding DNA: TGTGCCATCAGTGAGTCGAGACAGGGGGGAGGTGGCTACACCTTC.

The V gene is TRBV7-2, the J gene TRBJ2-5; possible D gene TRBD2, 5 bases. Germline V lookup: CDR1 SGHTA, CDR2 FQGNSA. This CDR3 comprises 16 residues. The V gene lost 5 bases and the J gene lost 7 bases, with 23 bases spanning the gap. The CDR3 nucleotides are TGTGCCAGCAGCCCGCCCGGGGAGTTAGTTTCCGGGACCCAGTACTTC. It specifies CASSPPGELVSGTQYF.